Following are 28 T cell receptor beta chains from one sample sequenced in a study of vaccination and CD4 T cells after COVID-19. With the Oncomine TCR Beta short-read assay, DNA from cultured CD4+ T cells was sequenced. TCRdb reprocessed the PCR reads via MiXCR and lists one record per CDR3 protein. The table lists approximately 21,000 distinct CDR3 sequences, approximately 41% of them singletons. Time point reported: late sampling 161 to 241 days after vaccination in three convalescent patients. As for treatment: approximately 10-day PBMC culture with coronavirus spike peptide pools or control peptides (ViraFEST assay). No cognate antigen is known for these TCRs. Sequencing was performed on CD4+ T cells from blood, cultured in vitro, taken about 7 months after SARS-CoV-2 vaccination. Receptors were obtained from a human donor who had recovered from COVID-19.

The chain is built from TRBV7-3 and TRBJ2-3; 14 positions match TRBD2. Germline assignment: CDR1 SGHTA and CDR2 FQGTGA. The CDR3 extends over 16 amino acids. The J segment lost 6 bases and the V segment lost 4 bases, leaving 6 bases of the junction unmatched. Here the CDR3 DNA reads TGTGCCAGCAGCTCGGGACTAGCGGGAGATTTGGATACGCAGTATTTT. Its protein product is CASSSGLAGDLDTQYF.

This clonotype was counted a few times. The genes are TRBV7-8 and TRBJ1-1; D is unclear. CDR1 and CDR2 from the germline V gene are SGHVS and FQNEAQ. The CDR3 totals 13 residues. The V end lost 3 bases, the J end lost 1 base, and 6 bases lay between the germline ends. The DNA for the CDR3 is TGTGCCAGCAGCTTGTTCGGGAACACTGAAGCTTTCTTT. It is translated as CASSLFGNTEAFF. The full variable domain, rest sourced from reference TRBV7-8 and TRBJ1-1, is GAGVSQSPRYKVAKRGQDVALRCDPISGHVSLFWYQQALGQGPEFLTYFQNEAQLDKSGLPSDRFFAERPEGSVSTLKIQRTQQEDSAVYLCASSLFGNTEAFFGQGTRLTVV.

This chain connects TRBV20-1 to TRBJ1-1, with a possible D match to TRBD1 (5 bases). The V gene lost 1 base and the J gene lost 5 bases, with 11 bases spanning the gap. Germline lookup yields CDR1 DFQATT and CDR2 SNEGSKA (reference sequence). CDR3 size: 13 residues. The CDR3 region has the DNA TGCAGTGCTAGAGCCACCTGGGGGACTGAAGCTTTCTTT. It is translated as CSARATWGTEAFF.

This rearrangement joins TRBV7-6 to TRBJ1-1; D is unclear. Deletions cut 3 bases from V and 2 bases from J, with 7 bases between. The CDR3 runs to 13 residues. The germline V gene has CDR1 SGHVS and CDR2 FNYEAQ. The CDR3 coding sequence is TGTGCCAGCAGCTTCGCTCAAAACACTGAAGCTTTCTTT. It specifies CASSFAQNTEAFF.

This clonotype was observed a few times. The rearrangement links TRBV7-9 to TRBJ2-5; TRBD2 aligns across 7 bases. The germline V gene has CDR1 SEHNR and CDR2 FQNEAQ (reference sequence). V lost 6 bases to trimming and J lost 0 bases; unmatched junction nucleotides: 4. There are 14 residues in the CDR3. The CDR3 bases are TGTGCCAGCAGGCAGCGGGGCAACCAAGAGACCCAGTACTTC. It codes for CASRQRGNQETQYF.

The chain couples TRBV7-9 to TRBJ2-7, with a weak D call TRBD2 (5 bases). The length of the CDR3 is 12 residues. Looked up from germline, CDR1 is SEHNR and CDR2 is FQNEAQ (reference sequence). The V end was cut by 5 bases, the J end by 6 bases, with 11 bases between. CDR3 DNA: TGTGCCAGCAGCCCGGGGAGTCGCGAGCAGTACTTC. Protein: CASSPGSREQYF.

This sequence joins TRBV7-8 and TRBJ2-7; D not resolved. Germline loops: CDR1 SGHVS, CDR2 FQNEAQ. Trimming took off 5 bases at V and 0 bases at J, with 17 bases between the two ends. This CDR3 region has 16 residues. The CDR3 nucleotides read TGTGCCAGCAGCCCCAGAAGGGCTAGGAGCTCCTACGAGCAGTACTTC. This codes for CASSPRRARSSYEQYF.

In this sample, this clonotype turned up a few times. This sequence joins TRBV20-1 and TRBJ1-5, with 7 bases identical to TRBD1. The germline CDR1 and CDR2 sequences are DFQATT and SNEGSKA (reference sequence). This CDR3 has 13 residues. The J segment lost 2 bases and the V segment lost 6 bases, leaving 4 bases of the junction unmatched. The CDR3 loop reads CSATDRGNQPQHF. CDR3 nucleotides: TGCAGTGCAACCGACAGGGGCAATCAGCCCCAGCATTTT.

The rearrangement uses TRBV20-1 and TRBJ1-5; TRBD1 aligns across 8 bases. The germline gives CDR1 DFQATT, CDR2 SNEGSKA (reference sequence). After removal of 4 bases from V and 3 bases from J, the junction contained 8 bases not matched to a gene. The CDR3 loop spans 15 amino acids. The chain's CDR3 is CSANRQGRVNQPQHF. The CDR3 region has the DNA TGCAGTGCTAATCGACAGGGGAGGGTCAATCAGCCCCAGCATTTT.

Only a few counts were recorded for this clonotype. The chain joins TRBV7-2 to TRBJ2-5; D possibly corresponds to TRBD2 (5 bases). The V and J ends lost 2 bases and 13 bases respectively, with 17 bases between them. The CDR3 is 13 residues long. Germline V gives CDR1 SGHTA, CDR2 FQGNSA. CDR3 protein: CASSLSPTRAWYF. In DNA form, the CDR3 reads TGTGCCAGCAGCTTATCCCCTACTAGGGCCTGGTACTTC. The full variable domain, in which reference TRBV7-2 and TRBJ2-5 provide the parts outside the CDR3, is GAGVSQSPSNKVTEKGKDVELRCDPISGHTALYWYRQSLGQGLEFLIYFQGNSAPDKSGLPSDRFSAERTGGSVSTLTIQRTQQEDSAVYLCASSLSPTRAWYFGPGTRLLVL.

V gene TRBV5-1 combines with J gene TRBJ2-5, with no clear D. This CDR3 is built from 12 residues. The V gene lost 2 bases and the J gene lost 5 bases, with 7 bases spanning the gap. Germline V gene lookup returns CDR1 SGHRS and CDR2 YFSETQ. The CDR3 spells CASSLTPETQYF. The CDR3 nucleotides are TGCGCCAGCAGCTTAACTCCGGAGACCCAGTACTTC.

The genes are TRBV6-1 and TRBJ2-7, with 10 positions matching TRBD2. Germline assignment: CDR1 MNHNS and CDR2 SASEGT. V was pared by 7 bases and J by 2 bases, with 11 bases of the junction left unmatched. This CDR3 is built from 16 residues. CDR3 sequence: CASIVAGGRHPYEQYF. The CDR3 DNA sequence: TGTGCCAGCATCGTAGCGGGGGGCCGCCATCCCTACGAGCAGTACTTC.

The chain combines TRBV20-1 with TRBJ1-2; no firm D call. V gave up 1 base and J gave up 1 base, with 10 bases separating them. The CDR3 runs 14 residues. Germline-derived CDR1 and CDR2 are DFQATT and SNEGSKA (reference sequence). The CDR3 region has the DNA TGCAGTGCTAGAGGGGGAGAAAGTAACTATGGCTACACCTTC. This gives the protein CSARGGESNYGYTF.

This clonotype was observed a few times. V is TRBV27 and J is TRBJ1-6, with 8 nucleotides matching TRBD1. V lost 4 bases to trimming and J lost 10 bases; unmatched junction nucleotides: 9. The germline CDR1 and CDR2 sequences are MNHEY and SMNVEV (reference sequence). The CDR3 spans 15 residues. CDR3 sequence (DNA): TGTGCCAGCAGTTGGGGCCCGGACAGGGAATCACCCCTCCACTTT. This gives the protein CASSWGPDRESPLHF.

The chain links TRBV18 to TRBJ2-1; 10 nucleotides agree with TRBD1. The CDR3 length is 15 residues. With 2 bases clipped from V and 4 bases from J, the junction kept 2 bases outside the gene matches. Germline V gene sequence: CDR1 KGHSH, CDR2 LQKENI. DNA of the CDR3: TGTGCCAGCTCACCAAGGACAGGGGGATACAATGAGCAGTTCTTC. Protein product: CASSPRTGGYNEQFF.

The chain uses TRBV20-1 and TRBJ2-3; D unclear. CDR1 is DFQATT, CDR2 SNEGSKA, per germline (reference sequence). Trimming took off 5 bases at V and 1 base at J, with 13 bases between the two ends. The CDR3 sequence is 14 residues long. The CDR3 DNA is TGCAGTGCTGTCTCTAGTAGCCGCACAGATACGCAGTATTTT. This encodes CSAVSSSRTDTQYF.

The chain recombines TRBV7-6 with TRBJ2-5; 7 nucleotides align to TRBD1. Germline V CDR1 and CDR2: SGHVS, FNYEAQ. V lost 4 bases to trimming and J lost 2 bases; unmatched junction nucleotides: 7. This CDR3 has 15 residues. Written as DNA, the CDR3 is TGTGCCAGCAGCTACTTGACAGGGAGACAAGAGACCCAGTACTTC. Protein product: CASSYLTGRQETQYF.

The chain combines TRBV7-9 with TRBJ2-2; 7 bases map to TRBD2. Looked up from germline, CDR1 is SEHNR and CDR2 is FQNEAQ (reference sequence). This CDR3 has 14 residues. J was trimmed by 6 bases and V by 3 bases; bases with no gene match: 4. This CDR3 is CASSFLREAGELFF. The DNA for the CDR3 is TGTGCCAGCAGCTTCTTACGGGAGGCCGGGGAGCTGTTTTTT.

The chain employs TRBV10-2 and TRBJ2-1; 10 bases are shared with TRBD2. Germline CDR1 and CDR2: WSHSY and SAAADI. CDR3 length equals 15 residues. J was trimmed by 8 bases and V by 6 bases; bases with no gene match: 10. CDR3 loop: CASRGASGSTDEQFF. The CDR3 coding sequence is TGCGCCAGCAGAGGGGCTAGCGGGAGTACGGATGAGCAGTTCTTC.

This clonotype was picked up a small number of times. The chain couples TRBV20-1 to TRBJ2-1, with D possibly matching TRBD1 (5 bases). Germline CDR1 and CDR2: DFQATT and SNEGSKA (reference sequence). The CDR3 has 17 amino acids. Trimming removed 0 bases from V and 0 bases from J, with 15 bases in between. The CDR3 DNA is TGCAGTGCTAGAGATCCCAGGACACAGAACTCCTACAATGAGCAGTTCTTC. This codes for CSARDPRTQNSYNEQFF.

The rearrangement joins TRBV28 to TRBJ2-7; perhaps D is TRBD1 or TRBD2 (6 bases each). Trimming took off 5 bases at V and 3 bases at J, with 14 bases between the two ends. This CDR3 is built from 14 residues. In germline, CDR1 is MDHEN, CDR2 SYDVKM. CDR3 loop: CASSKVGGNYEQYF. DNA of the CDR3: TGTGCCAGCAGTAAAGTAGGGGGGAACTACGAGCAGTACTTC.

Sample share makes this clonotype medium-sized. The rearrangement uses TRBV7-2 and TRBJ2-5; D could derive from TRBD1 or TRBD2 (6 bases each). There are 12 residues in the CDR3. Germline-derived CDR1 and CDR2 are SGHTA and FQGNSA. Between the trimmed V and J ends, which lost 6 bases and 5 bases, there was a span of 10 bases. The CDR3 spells CASSRRGETQYF. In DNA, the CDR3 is TGTGCCAGCAGTCGGAGGGGGGAGACCCAGTACTTC. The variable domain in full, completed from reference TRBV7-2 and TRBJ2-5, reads GAGVSQSPSNKVTEKGKDVELRCDPISGHTALYWYRQSLGQGLEFLIYFQGNSAPDKSGLPSDRFSAERTGGSVSTLTIQRTQQEDSAVYLCASSRRGETQYFGPGTRLLVL.

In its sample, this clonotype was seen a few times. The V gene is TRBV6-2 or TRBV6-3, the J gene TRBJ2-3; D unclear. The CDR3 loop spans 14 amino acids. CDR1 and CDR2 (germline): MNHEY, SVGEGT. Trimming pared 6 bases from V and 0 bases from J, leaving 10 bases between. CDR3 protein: CASSGWWSTDTQYF. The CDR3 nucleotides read TGTGCCAGCAGCGGATGGTGGAGCACAGATACGCAGTATTTT.

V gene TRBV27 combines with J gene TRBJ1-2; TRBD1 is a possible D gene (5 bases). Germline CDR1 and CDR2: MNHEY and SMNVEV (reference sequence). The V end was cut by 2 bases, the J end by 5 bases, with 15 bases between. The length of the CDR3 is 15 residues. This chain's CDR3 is CASSLKRADKYGYTF. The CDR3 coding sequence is TGTGCCAGCAGTTTAAAGCGGGCGGACAAGTATGGCTACACCTTC.

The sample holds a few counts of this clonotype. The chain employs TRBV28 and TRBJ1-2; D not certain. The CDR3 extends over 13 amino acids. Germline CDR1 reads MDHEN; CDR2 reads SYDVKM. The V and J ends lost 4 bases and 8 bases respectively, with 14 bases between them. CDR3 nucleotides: TGTGCCAGCAGTTCGGCAGACCCTATGGGCTACACCTTC. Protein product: CASSSADPMGYTF.

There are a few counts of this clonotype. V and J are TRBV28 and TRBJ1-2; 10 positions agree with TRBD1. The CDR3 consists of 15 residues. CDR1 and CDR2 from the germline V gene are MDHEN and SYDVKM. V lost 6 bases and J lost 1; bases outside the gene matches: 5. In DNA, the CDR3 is TGTGCCAGCAGCTCGACAGGGGGCTATAACTATGGCTACACCTTC. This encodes CASSSTGGYNYGYTF.

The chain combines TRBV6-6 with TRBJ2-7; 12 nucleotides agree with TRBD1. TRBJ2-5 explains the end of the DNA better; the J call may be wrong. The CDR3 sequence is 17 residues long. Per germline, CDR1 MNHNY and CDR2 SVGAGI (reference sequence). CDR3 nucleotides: TGTGCCGCCACTTTCCCCCGGGACAGGGGGCGCTCGGAGACCCAGTACTTC. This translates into CAATFPRDRGRSETQYF.

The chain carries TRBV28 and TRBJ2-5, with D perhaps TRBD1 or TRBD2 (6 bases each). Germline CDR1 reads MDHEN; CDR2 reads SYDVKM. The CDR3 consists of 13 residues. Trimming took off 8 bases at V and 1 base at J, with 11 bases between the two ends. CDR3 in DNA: TGTGCCAGCTCCGGGGGCCTCCAAGAGACCCAGTACTTC. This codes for CASSGGLQETQYF.